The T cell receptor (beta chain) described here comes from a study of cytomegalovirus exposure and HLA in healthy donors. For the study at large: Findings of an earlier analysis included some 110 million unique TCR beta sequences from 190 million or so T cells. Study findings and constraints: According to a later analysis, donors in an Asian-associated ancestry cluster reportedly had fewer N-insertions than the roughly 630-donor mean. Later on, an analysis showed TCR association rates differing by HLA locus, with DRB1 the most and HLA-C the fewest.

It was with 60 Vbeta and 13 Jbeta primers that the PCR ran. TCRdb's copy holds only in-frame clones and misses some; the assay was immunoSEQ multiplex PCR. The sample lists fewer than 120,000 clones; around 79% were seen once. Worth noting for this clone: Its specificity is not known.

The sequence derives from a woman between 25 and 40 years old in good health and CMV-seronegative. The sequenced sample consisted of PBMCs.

CDR3 DNA: TGTGCCAGCAATTTCAGGGGCCCTGGGTCACCCCTCCACTTT. Translation: CASNFRGPGSPLHF. The chain has TRBV28 and TRBJ1-6; D may be TRBD1 (6 bases). Per germline, CDR1 MDHEN and CDR2 SYDVKM. The CDR3 consists of 14 residues. With 7 bases removed from V and 10 bases from J, the gap between germline ends came to 17 bases.